The T cell receptor beta chain described here comes from a study of cytomegalovirus exposure and HLA in healthy donors. The sample holds a few counts of this clone. Its antigen is as yet unknown. Study conclusions and caveats: A few CMV-associated chains were confirmed in vitro to be specific for CMV antigens.

Method: immunoSEQ multiplex PCR; TCRdb's copy keeps in-frame clones and lacks some. The data show 250,000 to 350,000 clones, 88% seen once. This TCR came from a young woman in good health and CMV-seronegative. Material for sequencing was PBMCs.

Here the CDR3 DNA reads TGTGCCAGCAGCTTCTTCAATCAGCCCCAGCATTTT. As protein: CASSFFNQPQHF. The rearrangement uses TRBV5-6 and TRBJ1-5; D is unclear. The germline V gene has CDR1 SGHDT and CDR2 YYEEEE. The CDR3 contains 12 residues. V lost 2 bases and J 3 bases, leaving 3 bases between the germline ends.